A selection of T cell receptor beta chains follows, all from one sample in a study of PD-1 blockade in classical Hodgkin lymphoma. Clones were read by immunoSEQ multiplex PCR, and TCRdb kept only the in-frame ones, dropping some. The sample lists over 25,000 clones; 70% to 80% were seen once. Sample: peripheral blood mononuclear cells (PBMCs), taken before the fourth cycle of nivolumab. These receptors were taken from a human donor with classical Hodgkin lymphoma. Both conserved end residues are part of each CDR3. A D gene is named only where the DNA matches it firmly. Not every row has a clone size; where given, it reads once, few, many or a size class.

D	V	J	size	CDR3	DNA
TRBD2	TRBV4-2	TRBJ2-7	few	CASSHPLAGGPSYEQYF	TGTGCCAGCAGCCACCCACTAGCGGGAGGGCCCTCCTACGAGCAGTACTTC
TRBD1	TRBV7-8	TRBJ2-5	NA	CASSLWGQASRGTQYF	TGTGCCAGCAGCCTGTGGGGACAGGCCTCCCGAGGGACCCAGTACTTC
NA	TRBV30	TRBJ1-5	once	CAWSVMVMGQPQHF	TGTGCCTGGAGTGTAATGGTGATGGGTCAGCCCCAGCATTTT
TRBD1	TRBV19	TRBJ1-1	NA	CASSIQGAGEAFF	TGTGCCAGTAGTATCCAGGGGGCGGGTGAAGCTTTCTTT
NA	TRBV4-2	TRBJ2-1	NA	CASSQEVELRSYNEQFF	TGTGCCAGCAGCCAAGAAGTAGAACTGCGTTCCTACAATGAGCAGTTCTTC
NA	TRBV5-1	TRBJ2-5	NA	CASSPITEIQETQYF	TGCGCCAGCAGCCCCATCACAGAAATTCAAGAGACCCAGTACTTC
TRBD2	TRBV6-4	TRBJ2-2	NA	CASTISAGGTGELFF	TGTGCCAGCACAATTTCCGCGGGGGGCACCGGGGAGCTGTTTTTT
NA	TRBV6-6	TRBJ1-2	NA	CASSYSQGLVYTF	TGTGCCAGCAGTTACTCACAGGGTTTGGTCTACACCTTC
NA	TRBV6-6	TRBJ1-5	NA	CASTPAGGRGPQHF	TGTGCCAGCACCCCAGCGGGGGGAAGGGGGCCCCAGCATTTT
NA	TRBV21-1	TRBJ1-5	NA	CASSLEPNQPQHF	TGTGCCAGCAGCCTGGAACCCAATCAGCCCCAGCATTTT
NA	TRBV4-3	TRBJ1-1	NA	CASSQVWGTGNTEAFF	TGCGCCAGCAGCCAAGTTTGGGGTACCGGGAACACTGAAGCTTTCTTT
NA	TRBV27	TRBJ1-1	NA	CASSARGYGGGPLSGNTEAFF	TGTGCCAGCAGTGCCCGGGGCTATGGGGGGGGTCCCCTCTCGGGAAACACTGAAGCTTTCTTT
NA	TRBV2	TRBJ1-5	NA	CASSDRAPTIGQPQHF	TGTGCCAGCAGTGACAGGGCGCCAACAATAGGTCAGCCCCAGCATTTT
NA	TRBV5-1	TRBJ1-5	NA	CASSSDEGPQHF	TGCGCCAGCAGCTCGGACGAGGGGCCCCAGCATTTT
TRBD1	TRBV7-2	TRBJ1-5	NA	CASSVDRDQPQHF	TGTGCCAGCAGCGTCGACAGGGATCAGCCCCAGCATTTT
TRBD1	TRBV6-5	TRBJ1-1	NA	CASSYSGRGYTEAFF	TGTGCCAGCAGTTACTCCGGCAGGGGGTACACTGAAGCTTTCTTT
NA	TRBV6-1	TRBJ2-3	NA	CASSEAGFWATDTQYF	TGTGCCAGCAGTGAAGCGGGGTTCTGGGCCACAGATACGCAGTATTTT
TRBD1	TRBV27	TRBJ1-2	NA	CASSLGQYYGYTF	TGTGCCAGCAGTTTGGGACAGTACTATGGCTACACCTTC
NA	TRBV4-2	TRBJ2-6	NA	CASSQENGRASGANVLTF	TGTGCCAGCAGCCAAGAGAATGGCAGGGCGTCTGGGGCCAACGTCCTGACTTTC
NA	TRBV4-2	TRBJ1-5	NA	CASSQDRTPGAQHF	TGTGCCAGCAGCCAAGATAGGACGCCAGGGGCCCAGCATTTT
NA	TRBV5-1	TRBJ1-1	NA	CASSLGSGHLSNTEAFF	TGCGCCAGCAGCTTGGGTTCCGGACACCTCTCGAACACTGAAGCTTTCTTT
NA	TRBV25-1	TRBJ1-6	NA	CASSERASSRSSPLHF	TGTGCCAGCAGTGAAAGGGCATCTTCGAGAAGTTCACCCCTCCACTTT
NA	TRBV14	TRBJ2-1	NA	CASSLPGGYNEQFF	TGTGCCAGCAGCCTTCCGGGTGGCTACAATGAGCAGTTCTTC
NA	TRBV27	TRBJ1-1	NA	CASRRDAEAFF	TGTGCCAGCAGACGGGACGCTGAAGCTTTCTTT
NA	TRBV23-1	TRBJ2-7	NA	CASSQSQYF	TGCGCCAGCAGTCAATCCCAGTACTTC
TRBD2	TRBV5-1	TRBJ2-3	few	CASSGLDTTDTQYF	TGCGCCAGCAGCGGACTAGACACCACAGATACGCAGTATTTT
NA	TRBV7-8	TRBJ2-1	NA	CASSLGVGGAGNEQFF	TGTGCCAGCAGCTTAGGAGTGGGCGGTGCCGGCAATGAGCAGTTCTTC
TRBD2	TRBV29-1	TRBJ2-7	few	CSVVSGSGSYEQYF	TGCAGCGTTGTAAGCGGGAGTGGCAGCTACGAGCAGTACTTC
NA	TRBV18	TRBJ1-2	NA	CASSPVAGDGYTF	TGTGCCAGCTCACCAGTGGCAGGGGATGGCTACACCTTC
TRBD1	TRBV6-5	TRBJ2-4	once	CASSQQGVAKNIQYF	TGTGCCAGCAGTCAACAGGGGGTAGCCAAAAACATTCAGTACTTC
NA	TRBV27	TRBJ1-2	NA	CASSHPSGRDGYTF	TGTGCCAGCAGCCACCCGTCGGGGCGGGATGGCTACACCTTC
NA	TRBV7-8	TRBJ2-7	NA	CASSLDPSYEQYF	TGTGCCAGCAGCCTAGATCCCTCCTACGAGCAGTACTTC
TRBD1	TRBV27	TRBJ1-4	NA	CASRDATGGYEKLFF	TGTGCCAGCAGGGACGCGACAGGGGGCTATGAAAAACTGTTTTTT
NA	TRBV5-8	TRBJ1-5	NA	CASSPFRQGNQPQHF	TGTGCCAGCAGCCCCTTCCGTCAGGGAAACCAGCCCCAGCATTTT
TRBD1	TRBV4-2	TRBJ1-2	NA	CASSPTTGDNYGYTF	TGTGCCAGCAGCCCAACGACAGGGGATAACTATGGCTACACCTTC
NA	TRBV6-5	TRBJ2-1	NA	CASSYSVYNEQFF	TGTGCCAGCAGTTACTCGGTATACAATGAGCAGTTCTTC
TRBD2	TRBV5-6	TRBJ2-5	few	CASSPGLGSGTQYF	TGTGCCAGCAGCCCGGGACTAGGAAGCGGGACCCAGTACTTC
NA	TRBV7-2	TRBJ1-1	NA	CASSWADRMNTEAFF	TGTGCCAGCAGCTGGGCCGACAGGATGAACACTGAAGCTTTCTTT
NA	TRBV10-3	TRBJ1-1	NA	CASSAGDRAFF	TGTGCCAGCAGTGCAGGAGACAGAGCTTTCTTT
TRBD1	TRBV19	TRBJ2-1	few	CASSINGQGALIQNEQFF	TGTGCCAGTAGTATTAATGGACAGGGGGCTTTGATACAGAATGAGCAGTTCTTC
TRBD1	TRBV30	TRBJ1-1	NA	CAWSLTGQGRIEAFF	TGTGCCTGGAGTCTTACCGGACAGGGAAGGATTGAAGCTTTCTTT
TRBD1	TRBV19	TRBJ1-5	few	CASSLDRQGRPQPQHF	TGTGCCAGTAGTCTCGACCGACAGGGTCGCCCTCAGCCCCAGCATTTT
NA	TRBV6-5	TRBJ1-4	NA	CASSPQGVGEKLFF	TGTGCCAGCAGTCCACAGGGAGTCGGGGAAAAACTGTTTTTT
TRBD1	TRBV6-6	TRBJ1-5	NA	CASRRTGRNQPQHF	TGTGCCAGCAGAAGGACAGGGCGCAATCAGCCCCAGCATTTT
NA	TRBV5-6	TRBJ1-1	NA	CASSFLANTEAFF	TGTGCCAGCAGCTTTTTGGCGAACACTGAAGCTTTCTTT